This T cell receptor (beta chain) was captured by sequencing in a study of shared T cell receptors in the human thymus. V lost 3 bases, J lost 9 bases, and 8 bases stayed unmatched. The germline CDR1 and CDR2 sequences are SGHDN and FVKESK. CDR3 length: 14 residues. Sequencing used immunoSEQ multiplex PCR; TCRdb keeps in-frame clones, though not all of them. The sample records approximately 490,000 clones, 70% to 80% being singletons. This clone occurred a few times. The sample was also linked to a second study, of human thymus T cells. Per that paper: Those donating were healthy Finnish infants in corrective surgery for congenital heart defects. Corrective heart surgery yielded resections, and these provided the thymus tissue. Seemingly biased V and J gene usage marked thymic and blood repertoires. A high degree of thymic repertoire overlap among unrelated individuals was reported in related research.

This TCR was recovered from a boy under three years old with a congenital heart defect. This chain links TRBV14 with TRBJ2-7; 10 nucleotides agree with TRBD2. Material for sequencing was thymocytes. The DNA for the CDR3 is TGTGCCAGCAGCCATACCCTAGCGGGAGCGGGGCAGTACTTC. Its translation: CASSHTLAGAGQYF.